One and the same sample provided the 9 T cell receptor beta chains below, sequenced in a study of blood T cells in healthy people across ages. Through a sample-barcoded 5' primer and a J-beta primer mix, a second PCR was run for roughly 7 to 12 cycles. MiXCR, applied by TCRdb to the 5' RACE reads, yields one record per CDR3 protein. The top ten hold approximately 4% of the sample, which has more than 450,000 distinct CDR3 sequences, about 25% seen once. These same records also appear under a second study, on T cells of mothers and their children.

Specimen: blood. These receptor sequences come from a boy between 2 and 10 years old in good health.

This clonotype came up once. The V gene is TRBV3-1, the J gene TRBJ2-1; 13 nucleotides match TRBD2. V lost 2 bases and J lost 3; bases outside the gene matches: 7. CDR1 is LGHDT and CDR2 is YNNKEL in the germline V gene (reference sequence). This CDR3 has 18 residues. The DNA for the CDR3 is TGTGCCAGCAGCCAAAAGACTAGCGGGGGGCCTCGCTACAATGAGCAGTTCTTC. Its translation is CASSQKTSGGPRYNEQFF.

The chain carries TRBV9 and TRBJ2-5; no reliable D call. The J call is uncertain, as TRBJ2-7 better fits the DNA end. Germline-derived CDR1 and CDR2 are SGDLS and YYNGEE. The CDR3 is made up of 14 amino acids. The CDR3 region is CASSVGLVRDEQYF. The CDR3 coding sequence is TGTGCCAGCAGCGTAGGGCTAGTCCGGGACGAGCAGTACTTC.

This clonotype has a handful of counts. The chain links TRBV6-6 to TRBJ1-4, with a possible D match to TRBD1 (5 bases). There are 16 residues in the CDR3. Trimming removed 0 bases from V and 6 bases from J, with 14 bases in between. Germline V CDR1 and CDR2: MNHNY, SVGAGI (reference sequence). The CDR3 loop reads CASSYSRRDSHEKLFF. The CDR3 DNA is TGTGCCAGCAGTTACTCCCGCAGGGATTCACATGAAAAACTGTTTTTT.

The V and J genes are TRBV20-1 and TRBJ1-6, with D possibly being TRBD1 (6 bases). The V gene lost 6 bases and the J gene lost 10 bases, with 16 bases spanning the gap. The germline V gene encodes CDR1 DFQATT and CDR2 SNEGSKA (reference sequence). The CDR3 runs 13 residues. The CDR3 DNA is TGCAGTGCATTAACAGGGTTCGACTCACCCCTCCACTTT. Translating gives CSALTGFDSPLHF.

V is TRBV18 and J is TRBJ2-7; 7 bases match TRBD1. With 2 bases clipped from V and 6 bases from J, the junction kept 10 bases outside the gene matches. CDR1 and CDR2 (germline): KGHSH, LQKENI. The CDR3 loop spans 15 amino acids. In nucleotides, the CDR3 is TGTGCCAGCTCACCATTGGCCGGGACAGCGTCCGAGCAGTACTTC. It is translated as CASSPLAGTASEQYF.

This clonotype was found a few times. CDR3 amino acids: CASIVTAGELFF. The CDR3 DNA sequence: TGTGCCAGCATAGTAACCGCCGGGGAGCTGTTTTTT. The rearrangement joins TRBV7-2 to TRBJ2-2; D gene uncertain. The germline V gene encodes CDR1 SGHTA and CDR2 FQGNSA. The CDR3 has 12 residues. V lost 7 bases and J 6 bases, leaving 9 bases between the germline ends.

The J gene is TRBJ2-2, the V gene TRBV20-1; 10 positions match TRBD2. Germline V gene sequence: CDR1 DFQATT, CDR2 SNEGSKA (reference sequence). J lost 3 bases, V lost 6 bases, and 7 bases had no gene match. The CDR3 totals 15 residues. Here the CDR3 DNA reads TGCAGTGCGGAAGCGGGAGGGTCGTACACCGGGGAGCTGTTTTTT. Its translation: CSAEAGGSYTGELFF.

The chain couples TRBV5-1 to TRBJ2-7, with TRBD2 as a possible D gene (6 bases). Germline V lookup: CDR1 SGHRS, CDR2 YFSETQ. The CDR3 consists of 14 residues. Trimming took off 4 bases at V and 2 bases at J, with 13 bases between the two ends. CDR3 DNA sequence: TGCGCCAGCAGCGGTGGAGGGCGCCCCTACGAGCAGTACTTC. Translated: CASSGGGRPYEQYF. Based on the CDR3 plus reference TRBV5-1 and TRBJ2-7, the full variable domain is KAGVTQTPRYLIKTRGQQVTLSCSPISGHRSVSWYQQTPGQGLQFLFEYFSETQRNKGNFPGRFSGRQFSNSRSEMNVSTLELGDSALYLCASSGGGRPYEQYFGPGTRLTVT.

This chain's CDR3 is CSARPYLEASGYNEQFF. The CDR3 coding sequence is TGCAGTGCTAGACCCTACCTGGAAGCTAGCGGATACAATGAGCAGTTCTTC. The rearrangement joins TRBV20-1 to TRBJ2-5; 7 positions agree with TRBD2. The DNA end favors TRBJ2-1, so the J call may be wrong. The germline V gene encodes CDR1 DFQATT and CDR2 SNEGSKA (reference sequence). This CDR3 region has 17 residues.